Reported below is one T cell receptor beta chain. Its target is unknown. The record originates from a study of cytomegalovirus exposure and HLA in healthy donors. PCR amplification relied on 60 Vbeta primers (plus 13 Jbeta primers). Here immunoSEQ multiplex PCR was the method, and the copy in TCRdb shows in-frame clones only, minus some. The sample has about 130,000 clones, about 80% seen once; the top ten hold just over 1%. V trimming: 8 bases; J trimming: 8 bases; junction bases outside the gene matches: 9. The CDR3 sequence is 13 residues long. Germline V gene data show CDR1 as SNHLY and CDR2 as FYNNEI. Study-level points and caveats: Cytomegalovirus association was assigned to over 150 TCR beta chains.

The TCR originated in a human donor in good health. The sample was PBMCs. V and J are TRBV2 and TRBJ1-3; 7 positions agree with TRBD1. The DNA of the CDR3 is TGTGCCAGCTTAGGGGGCGAAGGATACACCATATATTTT. Its protein product is CASLGGEGYTIYF.